This T cell receptor beta chain came from a study of beta chain features in type 1 diabetes. Since all of the isolated RNA was reverse transcribed, expressed TCRB transcripts were what got sequenced. Generated by immunoSEQ multiplex PCR, the TCRdb table keeps only in-frame clones and is missing some. The table lists about 140,000 clones, about 9.7% of them singletons. V was clipped by 0 bases and J by 9 bases, with 6 bases between them. The CDR3 is made up of 12 amino acids. Germline V gives CDR1 SGHAT, CDR2 FQNNGV. The specimen was central memory CD4+ T cells from blood. This sequence originates from a middle-aged woman in good health. J is TRBJ2-1 and V is TRBV11-2, with D maybe TRBD1 (5 bases). DNA for the CDR3: TGTGCCAGCAGCTTAGACAGGGTTGAGCAGTTCTTC. It codes for CASSLDRVEQFF.